This TCR beta chain was recorded in a study of shared clonotypes between healthy human individuals. Study as a whole: The cohort comprised a couple of women and a few men. Their ages spanned 18 to 49 years. Overall study results and limits: Tissues were not sampled, only blood, and their repertoires likely differ.

Per the study methods: ImmunoSEQ supplied junction-only sequences lacking quality scores, so filtering was different. Profiling relied on immunoSEQ multiplex PCR, and the TCRdb table lists in-frame clones only, not all of them. V and J calls and clone size are given by that table; D and trimming were obtained from the DNA. Of 1.6 million or so clones listed, roughly 96% are singletons. A remark on this clone: Its antigen is not identified.

V was pared by 4 bases and J by 4 bases, with 4 bases of the junction left unmatched. This CDR3 has 13 residues. Germline V gene data show CDR1 as SEHNR and CDR2 as FQNEAQ (reference sequence). This sequence was found in a man aged 25-45 years in good health. The chain couples TRBV7-9 to TRBJ2-7, with 7 nucleotides matching TRBD1. The sequenced sample consisted of naive CD4+ T cells sorted from blood. Subset in this sample: CD45RA+ positively selected. CDR3 sequence reads: CASSSRTGYEQYF. The CDR3 DNA reads as TGTGCCAGCAGCTCCAGGACAGGTTACGAGCAGTACTTC.